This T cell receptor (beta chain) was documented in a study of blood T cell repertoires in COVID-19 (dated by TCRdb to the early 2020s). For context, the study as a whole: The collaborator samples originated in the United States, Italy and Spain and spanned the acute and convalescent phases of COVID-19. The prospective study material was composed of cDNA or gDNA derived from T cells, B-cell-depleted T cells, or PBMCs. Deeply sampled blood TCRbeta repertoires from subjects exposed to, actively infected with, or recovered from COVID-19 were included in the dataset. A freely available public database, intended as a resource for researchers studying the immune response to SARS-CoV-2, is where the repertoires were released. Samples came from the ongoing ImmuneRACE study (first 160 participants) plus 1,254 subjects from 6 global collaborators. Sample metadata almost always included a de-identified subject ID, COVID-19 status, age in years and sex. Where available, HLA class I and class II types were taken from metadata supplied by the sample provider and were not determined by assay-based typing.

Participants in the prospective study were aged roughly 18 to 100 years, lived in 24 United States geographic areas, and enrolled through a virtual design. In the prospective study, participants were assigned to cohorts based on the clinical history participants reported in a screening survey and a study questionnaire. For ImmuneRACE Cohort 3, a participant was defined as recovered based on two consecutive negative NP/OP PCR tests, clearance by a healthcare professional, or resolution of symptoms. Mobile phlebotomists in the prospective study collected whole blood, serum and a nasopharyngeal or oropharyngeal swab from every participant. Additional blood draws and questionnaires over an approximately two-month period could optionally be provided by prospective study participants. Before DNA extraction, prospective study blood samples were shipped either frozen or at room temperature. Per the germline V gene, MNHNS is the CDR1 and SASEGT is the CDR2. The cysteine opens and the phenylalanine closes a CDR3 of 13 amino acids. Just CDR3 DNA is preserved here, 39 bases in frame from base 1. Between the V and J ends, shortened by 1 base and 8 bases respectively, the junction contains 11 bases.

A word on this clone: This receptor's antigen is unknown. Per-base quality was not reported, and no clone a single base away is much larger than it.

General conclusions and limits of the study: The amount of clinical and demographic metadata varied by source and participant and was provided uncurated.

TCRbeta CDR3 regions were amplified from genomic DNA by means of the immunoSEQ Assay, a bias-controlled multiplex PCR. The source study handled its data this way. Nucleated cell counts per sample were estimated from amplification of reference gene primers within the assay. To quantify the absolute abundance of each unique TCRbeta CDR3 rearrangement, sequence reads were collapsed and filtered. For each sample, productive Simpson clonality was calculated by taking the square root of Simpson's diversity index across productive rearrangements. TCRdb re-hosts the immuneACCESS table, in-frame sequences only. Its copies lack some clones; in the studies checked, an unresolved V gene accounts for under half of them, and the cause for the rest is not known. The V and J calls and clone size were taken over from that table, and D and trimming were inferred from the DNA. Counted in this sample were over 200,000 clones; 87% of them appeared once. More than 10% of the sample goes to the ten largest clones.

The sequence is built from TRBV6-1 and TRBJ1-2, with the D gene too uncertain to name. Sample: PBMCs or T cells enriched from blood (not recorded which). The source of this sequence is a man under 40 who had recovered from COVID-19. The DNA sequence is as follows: TGTGCCAGCAGTGAAGACAGCCCGTCGGGCTACACCTTC. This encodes CASSEDSPSGYTF.